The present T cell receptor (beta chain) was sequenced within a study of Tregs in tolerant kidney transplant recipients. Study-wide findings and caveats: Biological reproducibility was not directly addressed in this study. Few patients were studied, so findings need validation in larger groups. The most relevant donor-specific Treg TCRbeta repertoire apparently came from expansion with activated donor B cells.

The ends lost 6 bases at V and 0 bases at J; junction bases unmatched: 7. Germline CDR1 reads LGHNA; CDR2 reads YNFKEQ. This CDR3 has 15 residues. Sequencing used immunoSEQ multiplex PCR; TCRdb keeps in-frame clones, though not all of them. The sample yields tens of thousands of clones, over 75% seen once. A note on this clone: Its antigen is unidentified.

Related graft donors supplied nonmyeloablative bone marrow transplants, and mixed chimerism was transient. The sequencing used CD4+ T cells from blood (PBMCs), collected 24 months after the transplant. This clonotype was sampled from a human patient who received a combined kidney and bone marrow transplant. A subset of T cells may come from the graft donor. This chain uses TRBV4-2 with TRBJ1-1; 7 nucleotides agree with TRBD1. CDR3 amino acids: CASRVGGSVNTEAFF. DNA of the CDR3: TGTGCCAGCAGAGTAGGGGGCAGTGTGAACACTGAAGCTTTCTTT.